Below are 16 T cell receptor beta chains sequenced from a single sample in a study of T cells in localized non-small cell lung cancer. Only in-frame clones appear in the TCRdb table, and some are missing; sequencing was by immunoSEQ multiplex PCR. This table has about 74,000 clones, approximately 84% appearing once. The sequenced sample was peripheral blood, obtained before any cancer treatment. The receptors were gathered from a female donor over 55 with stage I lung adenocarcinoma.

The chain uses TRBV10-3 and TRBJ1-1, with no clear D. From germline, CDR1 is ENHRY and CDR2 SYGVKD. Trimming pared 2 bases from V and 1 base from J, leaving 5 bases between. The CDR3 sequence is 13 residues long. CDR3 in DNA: TGTGCCATCAGTGAGGCCGAGAACACTGAAGCTTTCTTT. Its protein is CAISEAENTEAFF.

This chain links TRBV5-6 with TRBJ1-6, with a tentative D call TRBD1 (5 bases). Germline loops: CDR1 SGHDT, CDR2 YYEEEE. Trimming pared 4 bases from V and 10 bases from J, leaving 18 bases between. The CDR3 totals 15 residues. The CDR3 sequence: CASSRRGREVSPLHF. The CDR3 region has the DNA TGTGCCAGCAGCCGGAGGGGCAGGGAGGTCTCACCCCTCCACTTT.

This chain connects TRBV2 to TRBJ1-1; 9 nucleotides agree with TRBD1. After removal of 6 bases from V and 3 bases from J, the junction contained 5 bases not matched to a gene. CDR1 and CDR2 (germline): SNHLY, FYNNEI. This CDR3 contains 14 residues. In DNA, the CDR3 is TGTGCCAGCAGCTGGGACAGGGTGGACACTGAAGCTTTCTTT. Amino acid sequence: CASSWDRVDTEAFF.

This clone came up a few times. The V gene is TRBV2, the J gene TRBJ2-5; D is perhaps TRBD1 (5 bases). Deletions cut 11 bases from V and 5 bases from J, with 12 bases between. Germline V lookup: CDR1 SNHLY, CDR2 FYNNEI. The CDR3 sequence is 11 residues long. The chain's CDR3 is CAGGAGETQYF. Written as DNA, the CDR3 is TGTGCCGGCGGCGCAGGGGAGACCCAGTACTTC.

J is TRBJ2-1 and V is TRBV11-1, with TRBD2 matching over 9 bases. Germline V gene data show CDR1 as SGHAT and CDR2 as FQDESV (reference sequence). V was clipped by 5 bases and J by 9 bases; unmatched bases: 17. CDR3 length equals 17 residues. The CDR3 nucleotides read TGTGCCAGCAGCCCCTACGCGACTAGCGGAACCTCACTTGAGCAGTTCTTC. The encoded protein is CASSPYATSGTSLEQFF.

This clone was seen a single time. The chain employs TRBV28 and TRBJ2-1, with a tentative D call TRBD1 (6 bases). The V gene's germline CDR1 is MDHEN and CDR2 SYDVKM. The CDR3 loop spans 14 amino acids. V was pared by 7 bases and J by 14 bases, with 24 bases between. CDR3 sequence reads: CASKSRGLWYEKFF. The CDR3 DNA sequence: TGTGCCAGCAAAAGCAGGGGTTTGTGGTATGAAAAGTTCTTC.

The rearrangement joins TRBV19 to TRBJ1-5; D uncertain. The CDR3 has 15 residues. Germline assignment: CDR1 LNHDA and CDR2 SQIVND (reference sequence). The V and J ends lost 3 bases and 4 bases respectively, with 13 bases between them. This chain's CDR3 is CASSIFVSGNQPQHF. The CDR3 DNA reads TGTGCCAGTAGTATCTTTGTGTCCGGGAATCAGCCCCAGCATTTT.

Here the CDR3 DNA reads TGTGCCAGCACTGGCGGTGCGGGCACTGAAGCTTTCTTT. Encoded protein: CASTGGAGTEAFF. The rearrangement uses TRBV2 and TRBJ1-1; D is ambiguous. Per the germline V gene, CDR1 is SNHLY and CDR2 is FYNNEI. The CDR3 consists of 13 residues. The V and J ends lost 7 bases and 4 bases respectively, with 13 bases between them.

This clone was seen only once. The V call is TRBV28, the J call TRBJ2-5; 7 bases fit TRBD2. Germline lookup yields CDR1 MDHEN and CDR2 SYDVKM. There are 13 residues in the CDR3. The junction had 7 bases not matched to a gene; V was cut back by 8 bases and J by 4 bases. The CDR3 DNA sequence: TGTGCCAGCGGGGGGGGAGTCCGAGAGACCCAGTACTTC. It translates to CASGGGVRETQYF.

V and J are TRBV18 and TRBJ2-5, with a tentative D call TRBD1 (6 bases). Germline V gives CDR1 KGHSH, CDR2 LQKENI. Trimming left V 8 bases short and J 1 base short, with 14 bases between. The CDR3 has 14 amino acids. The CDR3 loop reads CASSPRGTQETQYF. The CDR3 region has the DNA TGTGCCAGCAGCCCTAGGGGGACCCAAGAGACCCAGTACTTC.

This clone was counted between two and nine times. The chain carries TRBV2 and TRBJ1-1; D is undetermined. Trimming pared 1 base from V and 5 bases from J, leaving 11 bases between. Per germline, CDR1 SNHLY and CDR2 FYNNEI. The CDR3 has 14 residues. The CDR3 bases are TGTGCCAGCAGTGAAGTTGAAGGGTGGACTGAAGCTTTCTTT. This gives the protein CASSEVEGWTEAFF.

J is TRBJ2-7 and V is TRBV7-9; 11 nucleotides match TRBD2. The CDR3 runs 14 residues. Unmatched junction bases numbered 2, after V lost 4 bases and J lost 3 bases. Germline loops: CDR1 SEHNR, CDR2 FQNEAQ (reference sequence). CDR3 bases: TGTGCCAGCAGCTCCGGGACTAGCGGCTACGAGCAGTACTTC. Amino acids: CASSSGTSGYEQYF.

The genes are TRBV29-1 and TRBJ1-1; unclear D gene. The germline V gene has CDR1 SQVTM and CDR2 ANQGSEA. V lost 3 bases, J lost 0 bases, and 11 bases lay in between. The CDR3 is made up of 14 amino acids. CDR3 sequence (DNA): TGCAGCGTTGAGTGGCAGATGATGAACACTGAAGCTTTCTTT. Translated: CSVEWQMMNTEAFF.

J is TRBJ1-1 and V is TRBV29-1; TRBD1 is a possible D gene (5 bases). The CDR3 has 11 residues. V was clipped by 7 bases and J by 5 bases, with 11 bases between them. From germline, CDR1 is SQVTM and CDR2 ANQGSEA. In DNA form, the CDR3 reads TGCAGCGCCCAGGGACGTACTGAAGCTTTCTTT. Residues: CSAQGRTEAFF.

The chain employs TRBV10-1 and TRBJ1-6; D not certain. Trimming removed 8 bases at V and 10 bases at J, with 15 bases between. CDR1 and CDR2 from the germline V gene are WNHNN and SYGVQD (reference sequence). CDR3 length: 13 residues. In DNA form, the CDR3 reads TGCGCCAGCCGAGAGGTAGCCGGGTCACCCCTCCACTTT. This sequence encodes CASREVAGSPLHF.

CDR3 sequence reads: CASSYGDRGTEAFF. In DNA form, the CDR3 reads TGTGCCAGCAGTTACGGCGACAGGGGCACTGAAGCTTTCTTT. This chain links TRBV6-5 with TRBJ1-1; 8 nucleotides agree with TRBD1. Losses at the gene ends were 2 bases for V and 4 bases for J; bases not matched to a gene: 3. The CDR3 loop spans 14 amino acids. Germline V gene sequence: CDR1 MNHEY, CDR2 SVGAGI.